This TCR beta chain is drawn from a study of blood T cell repertoires in COVID-19. Sequenced by immunoSEQ multiplex PCR; TCRdb stores in-frame clones only, minus some. This table holds 250,000 to 300,000 clones, approximately 91% found once. The CDR3 extends over 14 amino acids. The junction had 6 bases not matched to a gene; V was cut back by 5 bases and J by 2 bases. Per germline, CDR1 LNHNV and CDR2 YYDKDF (reference sequence). Material: peripheral blood. The rearrangement uses TRBV15 and TRBJ2-7, with 7 bases matching TRBD1. The TCR comes from a woman in her 30s with COVID-19, enrolled during active disease. CDR3 sequence: CATSSRQGAYEQYF. For the CDR3, the DNA is TGTGCCACCAGCTCCCGACAGGGTGCCTACGAGCAGTACTTC.